The 8 T cell receptor beta chains listed next were all sequenced from one sample in a study of cytomegalovirus exposure and HLA in healthy donors. Amplification used 60 Vbeta primers and 13 Jbeta primers. TCRdb keeps only in-frame clones here, not all; method: immunoSEQ multiplex PCR. The sample has about 160,000 clones, roughly 80% seen once. Sequenced input: PBMCs. The receptor set was obtained from a man in his late teens or twenties in good health and CMV-seropositive.

This clone was counted between two and nine times. The CDR3 bases are TGTGCCAGCAGTTTATGGGGCGCGGGATCCTCGATCCATGGCTACACCTTC. It translates to CASSLWGAGSSIHGYTF. The chain has TRBV27 and TRBJ1-2; tentatively, D is TRBD1 (5 bases). Germline CDR1 reads MNHEY; CDR2 reads SMNVEV (reference sequence). This CDR3 is 17 amino acids long. The V end was cut by 1 base, the J end by 6 bases, with 21 bases between.

This clone has a handful of counts. The chain is built from TRBV4-3 and TRBJ1-1, with no clear D. V was clipped by 4 bases and J by 7 bases, with 10 bases between them. There are 12 residues in the CDR3. The germline CDR1 and CDR2 sequences are LGHNA and YSLEER. The CDR3 nucleotides are TGCGCCAGCAGCCGGTGGGGAGGTGAAGCTTTCTTT. Protein: CASSRWGGEAFF.

The rearrangement joins TRBV11-2 to TRBJ1-2, with a weak D call TRBD1 (5 bases). Germline-derived CDR1 and CDR2 are SGHAT and FQNNGV. The V end was cut by 1 base, the J end by 5 bases, with 11 bases between. The CDR3 runs 14 residues. The chain's CDR3 is CASSLGGASYGYTF. The DNA for the CDR3 is TGTGCCAGCAGCTTAGGGGGCGCCTCATATGGCTACACCTTC.

The chain employs TRBV9 and TRBJ1-2, with D tentatively TRBD1 (6 bases). The CDR3 runs to 13 residues. V shed 4 bases and J shed 8 bases, with 15 bases lying between them. CDR1 and CDR2 from the germline V gene are SGDLS and YYNGEE. The CDR3 reads CASSQAGGWGYTF. The CDR3 DNA reads as TGTGCCAGCAGCCAGGCGGGGGGCTGGGGCTACACCTTC.

V gene TRBV9 combines with J gene TRBJ1-3, with 7 bases fitting TRBD1. The CDR3 has 14 amino acids. Germline CDR1 is SGDLS and CDR2 is YYNGEE. J lost 4 bases, V lost 2 bases, and 3 bases had no gene match. The CDR3 DNA follows: TGTGCCAGCAGCGTGACAGGGACAGGAAACACCATATATTTT. It yields the protein CASSVTGTGNTIYF.

V usage is TRBV9 and J usage is TRBJ2-2; 9 bases are shared with TRBD1. This CDR3 comprises 17 residues. Trimming cost V 4 bases and J 6 bases; bases outside gene matches: 13. Germline CDR1 SGDLS, CDR2 YYNGEE. CDR3 residues: CASSSQPGQGSSGELFF. In nucleotides, the CDR3 is TGTGCCAGCAGCTCCCAACCGGGACAGGGAAGTTCCGGGGAGCTGTTTTTT.

This clone was counted once. This chain connects TRBV5-4 to TRBJ2-3; TRBD2 matches at 12 bases. V lost 3 bases, J lost 2 bases, and 1 base stayed unmatched. From germline, CDR1 is SGHNT and CDR2 YYREEE (reference sequence). This CDR3 spans 15 amino acids. The CDR3 DNA is TGTGCCAGCAGCTGGACTAGCGGGGCCACAGATACGCAGTATTTT. Protein sequence: CASSWTSGATDTQYF.

This clone was detected once. The gene calls are TRBV9 and TRBJ1-2, with D possibly being TRBD1 (5 bases). Germline V gene sequence: CDR1 SGDLS, CDR2 YYNGEE. With 0 bases removed from V and 7 bases from J, the gap between germline ends came to 10 bases. This CDR3 contains 13 residues. DNA for the CDR3: TGTGCCAGCAGCGTAGCTCCCAGGGTTGGCTACACCTTC. It is translated as CASSVAPRVGYTF.